This TCR beta chain was sequenced for a study of regulatory T cells in long-lasting Graves disease. Study-wide background: Disease was considered persistent Graves' disease after over 5 years of antithyroid drugs (with positive TSH receptor antibodies).

Described time point: persistent/refractory GD, antithyroid drugs over 5 years with positive TRAb. Researchers made the TCR library from RNA that was extracted from PBMCs. Investigators prepared the TCR beta libraries by applying iRepertoire HTBI primers and Arm-PCR of CDR3 regions. TCRdb called the multiplex PCR reads again in MiXCR, with one record for every CDR3 protein. The sample contains around 500,000 distinct CDR3 sequences, less than 25% of which appear only once. This CDR3 is 14 amino acids long. Germline V gene data show CDR1 as MDHEN and CDR2 as SYDVKM. The table lists this clonotype with many counts. Germline and junction disagree at one end, which may indicate a read error.

The specimen was peripheral blood mononuclear cells (PBMCs), collected when the disease was refractory, from a patient treated with antithyroid drugs. This TCR derives from a female donor with Graves disease. V and J are TRBV28 and TRBJ1-2, with D tentatively TRBD1 (6 bases). CDR3: CASRLSGTQAGYTF. CDR3 coding DNA: TGTGCCAGCAGATTATCCGGGACACAAGCTGGCTACACCTTC.